The T cell receptor beta chain described here comes from a study of blood T cell repertoires in COVID-19. Study-wide context: Sources were T cells, B-cell-depleted T cells, or PBMCs; the material itself was cDNA or gDNA.

Ages ranged from about 18 to 100 years, with residence in about two dozen US areas. Either two negative PCRs, clearance, or symptom resolution qualified Cohort 3 donors as recovered. In the study's own analysis: Amplification with reference gene primers provided the estimates of nucleated cell counts. The protocol was immunoSEQ multiplex PCR, while the TCRdb copy is restricted to in-frame clones and leaves out a portion. The V and J calls and clone size are taken from that table; D and trimming were inferred from the DNA. The table lists under 200,000 clones, around 80% of them singletons. Germline CDR1 reads SQVTM; CDR2 reads ANQGSEA. Deletions cut 3 bases from V and 6 bases from J, with 9 bases between. The CDR3 sequence is 11 residues long.

Material: PBMCs or T cells enriched from blood (not recorded which). The J gene is TRBJ2-7, the V gene TRBV29-1; D perhaps matches TRBD2 (5 bases). The receptor's source is a woman aged 50 to 65 who had recovered from COVID-19. CDR3 in DNA: TGCAGCGTTGAGACCGGGATCGAGCAGTACTTC. Encoded protein: CSVETGIEQYF.